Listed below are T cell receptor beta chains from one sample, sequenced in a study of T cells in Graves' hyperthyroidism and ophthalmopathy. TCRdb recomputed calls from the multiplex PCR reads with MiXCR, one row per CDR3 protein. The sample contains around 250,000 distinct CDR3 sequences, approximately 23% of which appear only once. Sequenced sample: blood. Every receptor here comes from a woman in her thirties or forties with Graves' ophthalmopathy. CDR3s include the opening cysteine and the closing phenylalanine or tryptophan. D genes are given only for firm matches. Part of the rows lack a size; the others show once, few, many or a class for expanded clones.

DNA: TGCAGTGCTAGAGCCGGACTAACAAGCTCCTACGAGCAGTACTTC; CDR3: CSARAGLTSSYEQYF; V: TRBV20-1; J: TRBJ2-7; size: .; D: .
DNA: TGCAGCGTTGCTAGCGGGAGTTACGGAGAGACCCAGTACTTC; CDR3: CSVASGSYGETQYF; V: TRBV29-1; J: TRBJ2-5; size: .; D: TRBD2
DNA: TGTGCCAGCAGTTGGACTAGCGGGAGAAGGGACATTCAGTACTTC; CDR3: CASSWTSGRRDIQYF; V: TRBV27; J: TRBJ2-4; size: many; D: TRBD2
DNA: TGCAGTGCTAGGGACATTACGAACACCGGGGAGCTGTTTTTT; CDR3: CSARDITNTGELFF; V: TRBV20-1; J: TRBJ2-2; size: many; D: .
DNA: TGTGCCAGCAGCTACAGGGTGCATCAGCCCCAGCATTTT; CDR3: CASSYRVHQPQHF; V: TRBV27; J: TRBJ1-5; size: many; D: .
DNA: TGCAGCGGTACCACAGGGCCCGGGGAGCTGTTTTTT; CDR3: CSGTTGPGELFF; V: TRBV29-1; J: TRBJ2-2; size: many; D: .
DNA: TGTGCCAGCAGTGAAAGACGGGTTACCTCTGGGGCCAACGTCCTGACTTTC; CDR3: CASSERRVTSGANVLTF; V: TRBV2; J: TRBJ2-6; size: many; D: .
DNA: TGTGCCAGCAGTCCCCCCGGATTGTCGGGGTTCCACGAGCAGTACTTC; CDR3: CASSPPGLSGFHEQYF; V: TRBV12-3/TRBV12-4; J: TRBJ2-7; size: many; D: .
DNA: TGTGCCAGCAGCCCACGCGGTACGAACACTGAAGCTTTCTTT; CDR3: CASSPRGTNTEAFF; V: TRBV9; J: TRBJ1-1; size: .; D: .
DNA: TGCAGTGCTAGAGGGACAGGGGGCGGCTATGGCTACACCTTC; CDR3: CSARGTGGGYGYTF; V: TRBV20-1; J: TRBJ1-2; size: many; D: TRBD1
DNA: TGTGCCAGCAGCCCCACGACAGAGAGCTCCTACGAGCAGTACTTC; CDR3: CASSPTTESSYEQYF; V: TRBV7-6; J: TRBJ2-7; size: many; D: .
DNA: TGTGCCTGGAGGACAGGGGGCCGGGAGACCCAGTACTTC; CDR3: CAWRTGGRETQYF; V: TRBV30; J: TRBJ2-5; size: many; D: TRBD1
DNA: TGTGCCGCAGGGTTTCAGCCCCAGCATTTT; CDR3: CAAGFQPQHF; V: TRBV24-1; J: TRBJ1-5; size: many; D: .
DNA: TGTGCCAGCAGTTTAGGTCCGGGGCGCAACGAGCAGTACTTC; CDR3: CASSLGPGRNEQYF; V: TRBV28; J: TRBJ2-7; size: many; D: .
DNA: TGTGCCAGCAGCACGAGCGGGGGATACCAAGAGACCCAGTACTTC; CDR3: CASSTSGGYQETQYF; V: TRBV5-6; J: TRBJ2-5; size: .; D: TRBD2
DNA: TGTGCCAGCAGTGAAGTCAGGGAGCCCCAGCATTTT; CDR3: CASSEVREPQHF; V: TRBV6-1; J: TRBJ1-5; size: few; D: .
DNA: TGTGCCAGCAGTTACGGGCAGAATACCTACGAGCAGTACTTC; CDR3: CASSYGQNTYEQYF; V: TRBV6-2/TRBV6-3; J: TRBJ2-7; size: many; D: .
DNA: TGTGCCACCAGTTTCACAGATACGCAGTATTTT; CDR3: CATSFTDTQYF; V: TRBV24-1; J: TRBJ2-3; size: many; D: .
DNA: TGTGCCAGCAGCCAGCGGGGCTCCGAGACCCAGTACTTC; CDR3: CASSQRGSETQYF; V: TRBV12-3/TRBV12-4; J: TRBJ2-5; size: once; D: TRBD2
DNA: TGTGCCAGCAGCTACTTGGGGACAGGCCAAGAGACCCAGTACTTC; CDR3: CASSYLGTGQETQYF; V: TRBV3-1; J: TRBJ2-5; size: many; D: TRBD1
DNA: TGTGCCAGCAGCCCACCGGCGGAAGAGACCCAGTACTTC; CDR3: CASSPPAEETQYF; V: TRBV7-9; J: TRBJ2-5; size: many; D: .
DNA: TGTGCCAGCTCCATCCAACGGGTGGGATACGAGACCCAGTACTTC; CDR3: CASSIQRVGYETQYF; V: TRBV12-3/TRBV12-4; J: TRBJ2-5; size: many; D: .
DNA: TGTGCCAGCAGTTACTCCGTCGGACTAGCGGGAGTCAGGAAAGCCAAAAACATTCAGTACTTC; CDR3: CASSYSVGLAGVRKAKNIQYF; V: TRBV6-2/TRBV6-3; J: TRBJ2-4; size: .; D: TRBD2